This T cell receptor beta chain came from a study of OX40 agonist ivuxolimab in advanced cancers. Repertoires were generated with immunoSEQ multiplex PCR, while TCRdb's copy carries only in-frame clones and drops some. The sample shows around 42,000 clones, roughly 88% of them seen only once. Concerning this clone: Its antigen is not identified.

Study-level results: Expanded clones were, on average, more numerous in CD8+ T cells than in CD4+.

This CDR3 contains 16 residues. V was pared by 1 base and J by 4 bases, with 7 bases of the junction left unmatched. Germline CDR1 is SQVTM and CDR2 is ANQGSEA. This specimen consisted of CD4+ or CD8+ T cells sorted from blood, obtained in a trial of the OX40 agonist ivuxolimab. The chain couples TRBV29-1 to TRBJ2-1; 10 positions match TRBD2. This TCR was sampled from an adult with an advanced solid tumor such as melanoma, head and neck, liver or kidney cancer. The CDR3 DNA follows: TGCAGCGTTGAAGGTATCCTAGCGGGAGAGTACAATGAGCAGTTCTTC. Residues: CSVEGILAGEYNEQFF.